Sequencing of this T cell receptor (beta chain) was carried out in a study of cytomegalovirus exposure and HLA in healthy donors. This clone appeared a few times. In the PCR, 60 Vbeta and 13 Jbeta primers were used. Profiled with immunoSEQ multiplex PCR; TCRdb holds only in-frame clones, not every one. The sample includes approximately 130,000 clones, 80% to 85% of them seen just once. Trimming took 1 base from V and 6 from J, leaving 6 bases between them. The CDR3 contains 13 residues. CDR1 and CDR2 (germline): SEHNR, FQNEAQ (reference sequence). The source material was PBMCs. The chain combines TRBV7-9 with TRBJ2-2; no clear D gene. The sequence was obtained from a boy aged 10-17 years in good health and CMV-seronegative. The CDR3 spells CASSLVVAGELFF. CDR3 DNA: TGTGCCAGCAGCTTAGTAGTAGCCGGGGAGCTGTTTTTT.